Shown below are 2 T cell receptor beta chains from a single sample sequenced in a study of T cells in women clearing cervical HPV infection. Data came from immunoSEQ multiplex PCR; TCRdb stores just in-frame clones and leaves some out. The sample table includes roughly 30,000 clones. The sequenced material came from blood buffy coat. These receptors all come from a woman between 18 and 75 years old with a cervical HPV16 infection that either progressed to CIN3+ or cleared (not recorded which).

CDR3 residues: CASSQSPGTGGYEQYF. The DNA read from the CDR3 is TGCGCCAGCAGCCAGTCTCCCGGGACAGGGGGTTACGAG. The V and J genes are TRBV4-1 and TRBJ2-7; 11 nucleotides agree with TRBD1. The read stops 3 residues short of the end of the CDR3; the missing end is completed from the germline J gene. V lost 3 bases to trimming and J lost 4 bases; unmatched junction nucleotides: 8. This CDR3 contains 16 residues. CDR1 and CDR2 from the germline V gene are MGHRA and YSYEKL.

With respect to this clone: Read data end 3 residues before the CDR3 end; the end is taken from the germline J gene. The V gene is TRBV19, the J gene TRBJ2-1, with TRBD2 matching over 10 bases. CDR1 and CDR2 (germline): LNHDA, SQIVND (reference sequence). The CDR3 spans 15 residues. The J segment lost 2 bases and the V segment lost 10 bases, leaving 8 bases of the junction unmatched. CDR3 amino acids: CATKEGTSAYNEQFF. The covered CDR3 bases are TGTGCCACCAAAGAAGGGACTAGCGCCTACAATGAG.